These T cell receptor beta chains were read from a single sample in a study of response to subunit inactivated influenza vaccine. A single record per CDR3 protein comes from TCRdb applying MiXCR to the RT-PCR reads. The profile shows over 650,000 distinct CDR3 sequences, approximately 17% of them singletons. The specimen comprised PBMCs from blood, sampled more than 4 days after vaccination. All receptors come from a man between 45 and 60 years old who received an inactivated influenza vaccine. Both conserved end residues are part of each CDR3. The D gene is left open where the match is weak. Size tells how often a clone was seen (once, few, many) or the class of an expanded clone, and some rows leave it out.

clone_size	v_call	d_call	j_call	cdr3_aa	cdr3_nt
few	TRBV7-2	-	TRBJ2-6	CASSLAGRANVLTF	TGTGCCAGCAGCTTGGCAGGGAGGGCCAACGTCCTGACTTTC
-	TRBV12-3/TRBV12-4	TRBD1	TRBJ2-7	CASKGGADEQYF	TGTGCCAGCAAAGGGGGCGCGGATGAGCAGTACTTC
-	TRBV12-3/TRBV12-4	-	TRBJ2-4	CASSLEESAKNIQYF	TGTGCCAGCAGTTTAGAGGAGTCAGCCAAAAACATTCAGTACTTC
few	TRBV7-2	TRBD1	TRBJ1-1	CASSPQGGAEEAFF	TGTGCCAGCAGCCCTCAGGGGGGGGCCGAGGAAGCTTTCTTT
few	TRBV12-3/TRBV12-4	-	TRBJ2-1	CASSSGTDKREQFF	TGTGCCAGCAGTTCAGGGACTGATAAAAGGGAGCAGTTCTTC
many	TRBV3-1	-	TRBJ1-5	CASSQGPGADQPQHF	TGTGCCAGCAGCCAAGGACCGGGCGCTGATCAGCCCCAGCATTTT
-	TRBV6-5	-	TRBJ1-1	CASKFGSGNTEAFF	TGTGCCAGCAAGTTCGGCAGCGGGAACACTGAAGCTTTCTTT
few	TRBV29-1	-	TRBJ1-2	CSVEDGQGTYGYTF	TGCAGCGTTGAAGATGGGCAGGGGACCTATGGCTACACCTTC
few	TRBV5-1	TRBD1	TRBJ1-1	CASSLGQGISEAFF	TGCGCCAGCAGCTTGGGACAGGGGATCTCTGAAGCTTTCTTT
-	TRBV20-1	TRBD2	TRBJ2-5	CSAPTSGQETKYF	TGCAGTGCCCCGACTAGCGGCCAAGAGACCAAGTACTTC
-	TRBV11-1	-	TRBJ2-4	CASSFGDRDFLAKNIQYF	TGTGCCAGCAGCTTCGGAGACCGGGATTTCCTAGCCAAAAACATTCAGTACTTC
few	TRBV7-9	TRBD2	TRBJ2-1	CASSFWPSGGVNEQFF	TGTGCCAGCAGCTTTTGGCCTAGCGGGGGGGTGAATGAGCAGTTCTTC
-	TRBV6-6	-	TRBJ1-1	CASSRDSEAFF	TGTGCCAGCAGCAGGGACTCTGAAGCTTTCTTT
few	TRBV4-3	-	TRBJ2-7	CASSQAQSSYEQYF	TGCGCCAGCAGCCAAGCCCAGAGCTCCTACGAGCAGTACTTC
many	TRBV29-1	-	TRBJ2-1	CSVEGGLGEGAYNEQFF	TGCAGCGTTGAAGGAGGATTGGGGGAGGGGGCGTACAATGAGCAGTTCTTC
-	TRBV20-1	TRBD2	TRBJ2-2	CSAARPSGRYAGELFF	TGCAGTGCGGCGCGCCCTAGCGGGAGATACGCCGGGGAGCTGTTTTTT
few	TRBV6-5	-	TRBJ1-1	CASVGTEAFF	TGTGCCAGCGTCGGGACTGAAGCTTTCTTT
-	TRBV5-1	TRBD2	TRBJ2-3	CASSFASGTDTQYF	TGCGCCAGCAGCTTTGCTAGCGGAACAGATACGCAGTATTTT
few	TRBV3-1	TRBD2	TRBJ2-5	CASSQEGLAVETQYF	TGTGCCAGCAGCCAAGAAGGGCTAGCGGTGGAGACCCAGTACTTC
many	TRBV7-9	-	TRBJ1-1	CASSSHTEAFF	TGTGCCAGCAGTTCCCACACTGAAGCTTTCTTT
-	TRBV6-2/TRBV6-3	TRBD1	TRBJ2-3	CASSYRDRETDTQYF	TGTGCCAGCAGTTACCGGGACAGGGAGACAGATACGCAGTATTTT
many	TRBV7-2	-	TRBJ2-5	CASSPSRLLETQYF	TGTGCCAGCAGCCCATCCCGACTGTTAGAGACCCAGTACTTC
few	TRBV7-2	TRBD2	TRBJ2-1	CASSRSGGASYNEQFF	TGTGCCAGCAGCCGTAGCGGGGGGGCCTCCTACAATGAGCAGTTCTTC
-	TRBV12-3/TRBV12-4	TRBD2	TRBJ2-7	CASSRGGGSSYEQYF	TGTGCCAGCAGCCGGGGGGGCGGCAGCTCCTACGAGCAGTACTTC
many	TRBV6-5	TRBD2	TRBJ2-4	CASSLWVLREVAKNIQYF	TGTGCCAGCAGTTTGTGGGTTTTACGGGAGGTTGCCAAAAACATTCAGTACTTC
-	TRBV5-8	-	TRBJ2-1	CASSPRGPKTNEQFF	TGTGCCAGCAGCCCCCGCGGGCCTAAGACCAATGAGCAGTTCTTC
-	TRBV5-1	TRBD1	TRBJ2-3	CASSWTSGGSPTDTQYF	TGCGCCAGCAGCTGGACCTCAGGGGGTTCCCCCACAGATACGCAGTATTTT
many	TRBV3-1	-	TRBJ2-5	CASSQGGPSGETQYF	TGTGCCAGCAGCCAAGGCGGGCCCTCAGGAGAGACCCAGTACTTC
few	TRBV10-2	-	TRBJ2-7	CASSPRNPSYEQYF	TGCGCCAGCAGTCCTCGGAACCCGTCCTACGAGCAGTACTTC
few	TRBV12-3/TRBV12-4	TRBD2	TRBJ2-1	CASSFRSLAGINEQFF	TGTGCCAGCAGTTTCCGAAGTCTAGCGGGTATCAATGAGCAGTTCTTC
-	TRBV20-1	-	TRBJ1-1	CSAREVGIWTEAFF	TGCAGTGCTAGAGAGGTGGGGATTTGGACTGAAGCTTTCTTT
-	TRBV6-2/TRBV6-3	TRBD2	TRBJ2-5	CASKERGLADQETQYF	TGTGCCAGCAAAGAGCGGGGACTAGCGGACCAAGAGACCCAGTACTTC
-	TRBV20-1	-	TRBJ2-7	CSARTLLSYEQYF	TGCAGTGCTAGAACCCTCCTCTCCTACGAGCAGTACTTC
few	TRBV4-3	TRBD1	TRBJ2-7	CASSQGQGGIYEQYF	TGCGCCAGCAGCCAGGGACAGGGGGGGATTTACGAGCAGTACTTC
-	TRBV20-1	TRBD1	TRBJ2-5	CSARQGQGGETQYF	TGCAGTGCTAGACAAGGACAGGGCGGGGAGACCCAGTACTTC
-	TRBV9	-	TRBJ2-4	CASSVSGTAKNIQYF	TGTGCCAGCAGCGTGAGTGGAACCGCCAAAAACATTCAGTACTTC
-	TRBV12-3/TRBV12-4	-	TRBJ1-2	CASSFVGRGSDGYTF	TGTGCCAGCAGTTTTGTAGGCAGGGGATCGGATGGCTACACCTTC
-	TRBV28	TRBD2	TRBJ2-4	CASRGAGSKNIQYF	TGTGCCAGCAGGGGAGCGGGATCCAAAAACATTCAGTACTTC
-	TRBV12-3/TRBV12-4	TRBD1	TRBJ1-1	CASSTRQGREAFF	TGTGCCAGCAGTACAAGACAGGGACGGGAAGCTTTCTTT
many	TRBV4-2	-	TRBJ1-2	CASSQDIGRSDGYTF	TGTGCCAGCAGCCAAGACATTGGTCGATCGGATGGCTACACCTTC
-	TRBV7-3	-	TRBJ2-1	CASSLVISDEQFF	TGTGCCAGCAGCCTGGTAATATCGGATGAGCAGTTCTTC
few	TRBV7-2	-	TRBJ2-7	CASSYHVSYEQYF	TGTGCCAGCAGCTACCACGTCTCCTACGAGCAGTACTTC
-	TRBV7-2	-	TRBJ1-5	CASKTQGGANQPQHF	TGTGCCAGCAAGACCCAAGGGGGGGCCAATCAGCCCCAGCATTTT
many	TRBV10-3	-	TRBJ1-5	CAISEALVTDSNQPQHF	TGTGCCATCAGTGAGGCTCTTGTGACGGATAGCAATCAGCCCCAGCATTTT
-	TRBV28	TRBD1	TRBJ1-4	CASSLNTGGRGEKLFF	TGTGCCAGCAGCCTCAATACAGGGGGCCGGGGTGAAAAACTGTTTTTT
few	TRBV7-2	TRBD1	TRBJ1-6	CASSLGGTGNSPLHF	TGTGCCAGCAGCTTAGGAGGGACAGGGAATTCACCCCTCCACTTT
-	TRBV28	-	TRBJ2-4	CASSLYGSLAKNIQYF	TGTGCCAGCAGTTTATATGGGTCCTTAGCCAAAAACATTCAGTACTTC
-	TRBV7-2	-	TRBJ2-1	CASSLTSSGEQFF	TGTGCCAGCAGCTTGACTAGTTCCGGTGAGCAGTTCTTC
few	TRBV6-1	TRBD2	TRBJ2-2	CASNPQLAGAGGLLFF	TGTGCCAGCAACCCCCAGCTAGCGGGAGCAGGCGGGCTGCTGTTTTTT
-	TRBV29-1	TRBD1	TRBJ2-5	CSVGQGKGETQYF	TGCAGCGTAGGACAGGGTAAAGGAGAGACCCAGTACTTC
-	TRBV11-2	TRBD1	TRBJ1-6	CASSRDRFFLHF	TGTGCCAGCAGCCGGGACAGGTTCTTCCTCCACTTT
once	TRBV11-2	TRBD1	TRBJ1-3	CASSSGGPSSGNTIYF	TGTGCCAGCAGCTCAGGGGGGCCAAGCTCTGGAAACACCATATATTTT
-	TRBV5-4	TRBD2	TRBJ2-7	CASSFGTSGSEQYF	TGTGCCAGCAGCTTCGGCACTAGCGGATCCGAGCAGTACTTC
-	TRBV7-9	-	TRBJ1-6	CASSLNGEGRSPLHF	TGTGCCAGCAGCTTAAATGGGGAGGGGAGGTCACCCCTCCACTTT
few	TRBV6-2/TRBV6-3	TRBD1	TRBJ1-1	CASTATGQGNTEAFF	TGTGCCAGCACCGCGACCGGACAGGGGAACACTGAAGCTTTCTTT
-	TRBV20-1	TRBD1	TRBJ2-5	CSARQGAEETQYF	TGCAGTGCCCGACAGGGAGCTGAAGAGACCCAGTACTTC
many	TRBV29-1	TRBD2	TRBJ2-3	CSVEDQAGGLADTQYF	TGCAGCGTTGAAGACCAAGCGGGGGGTTTGGCAGATACGCAGTATTTT
-	TRBV29-1	-	TRBJ2-3	CSGQTAGTDTQYF	TGCAGCGGACAAACCGCGGGCACAGATACGCAGTATTTT
few	TRBV15	TRBD1	TRBJ2-7	CATSRAGTGASYEQYF	TGTGCCACCAGCAGAGCCGGGACAGGGGCTTCCTACGAGCAGTACTTC
-	TRBV20-1	-	TRBJ2-5	CSARDQDRPTGAQYF	TGCAGTGCTAGAGATCAAGACAGGCCCACCGGGGCCCAGTACTTC